Below are 12 T cell receptor beta chains sequenced from a single sample in a study of beta chain features in type 1 diabetes. Expressed TCRB transcripts were sequenced, since all the RNA that had been isolated was reverse transcribed. Repertoires were generated with immunoSEQ multiplex PCR, while TCRdb's copy carries only in-frame clones and drops some. The data contain 120,000 to 150,000 clones, about 13% of them singletons. Whole-study results and caveats: Shorter TCRB CDR3s, moderately but significantly so, were found in Type 1 diabetes patients in all four CD4+ subsets.

These receptors have no known antigen. Sequencing was carried out using central memory CD4+ T cells from blood. Receptors were obtained from a man between 18 and 35 years old with type 1 diabetes.

This CDR3 is CASSYRDRGSYEQYF. The DNA for the CDR3 is TGTGCCAGCAGTTACCGGGACAGGGGGTCCTACGAGCAGTACTTC. The chain employs TRBV6-5 and TRBJ2-7; 11 bases map to TRBD1. V shed 2 bases, J shed 1 base, and the junction held 1 base outside the gene matches. Germline CDR1 MNHEY, CDR2 SVGAGI. There are 15 residues in the CDR3.

J is TRBJ2-3 and V is TRBV6-5, with D possibly TRBD2 on 5 matching bases. The CDR3 contains 13 residues. Trimming removed 5 bases from V and 5 bases from J, with 11 bases in between. Germline CDR1 MNHEY, CDR2 SVGAGI. DNA for the CDR3: TGTGCCAGCAGTCACCCTGGAGGAGATACGCAGTATTTT. It codes for CASSHPGGDTQYF.

In this sample, this clone turned up a few times. This chain uses TRBV5-1 with TRBJ2-3; 8 bases map to TRBD2. The CDR3 covers 14 residues. CDR1 is SGHRS and CDR2 is YFSETQ in the germline V gene. The V segment lost 3 bases and the J segment 4 bases; nucleotides outside the gene matches: 4. The chain's CDR3 is CASSSGLGADTQYF. The CDR3, as DNA: TGCGCCAGCAGCTCGGGACTAGGTGCAGATACGCAGTATTTT.

This clone has just a few counts. DNA of the CDR3: TGTGCCAGCAGTGAAGGTGGACAGGGGCTGGGCTACGAGCAGTACTTC. This codes for CASSEGGQGLGYEQYF. The chain uses TRBV2 and TRBJ2-7; 9 nucleotides align to TRBD1. CDR3 size: 16 residues. The germline gives CDR1 SNHLY, CDR2 FYNNEI. The V gene end was trimmed by 1 base and the J gene end by 3 bases; junction bases not matched to a gene: 7.

This clone has more than one count but fewer than ten. V is TRBV19 and J is TRBJ1-2, with TRBD1 matching over 7 bases. CDR1 is LNHDA and CDR2 is SQIVND in the germline V gene (reference sequence). V trimming: 3 bases; J trimming: 3 bases; junction bases outside the gene matches: 10. There are 16 residues in the CDR3. The CDR3 DNA reads as TGTGCCAGTAGTATGCCCGACAGGGTTCTCCACTATGGCTACACCTTC. Translated: CASSMPDRVLHYGYTF.

Comment on this clone: Within the sample, other DNA sequences also encode this same CDR3. This chain uses TRBV15 with TRBJ2-7; tentatively, D is TRBD2 (5 bases). The germline gives CDR1 LNHNV, CDR2 YYDKDF (reference sequence). CDR3 length: 15 amino acids. Trimming left V 0 bases short and J 4 bases short, with 13 bases between. For the CDR3, the DNA is TGTGCCACCAGCAGAGAGAGAGGGCTAAAGTACGAGCAGTACTTC. Translated, it gives CATSRERGLKYEQYF. Filled out from reference TRBV15 and TRBJ2-7, the complete variable domain reads DAMVIQNPRYQVTQFGKPVTLSCSQTLNHNVMYWYQQKSSQAPKLLFHYYDKDFNNEADTPDNFQSRRPNTSFCFLDIRSPGLGDTAMYLCATSRERGLKYEQYFGPGTRLTVT.

This clone was seen ten or more times. V gene TRBV5-5 combines with J gene TRBJ2-7; D call uncertain. In germline, CDR1 is SGHKS, CDR2 YYEKEE (reference sequence). The CDR3 spans 14 residues. Trimming took off 0 bases at V and 6 bases at J, with 13 bases between the two ends. CDR3 DNA sequence: TGTGCCAGCAGCTTGGCCGTCCTCAAGCGCGAGCAGTACTTC. Protein sequence: CASSLAVLKREQYF. Full variable domain (missing parts from reference TRBV5-5 and TRBJ2-7): DAGVTQSPTHLIKTRGQQVTLRCSPISGHKSVSWYQQVLGQGPQFIFQYYEKEERGRGNFPDRFSARQFPNYSSELNVNALLLGDSALYLCASSLAVLKREQYFGPGTRLTVT.

This chain links TRBV30 with TRBJ2-7; possible D gene TRBD2, 6 bases. The CDR3 has 14 amino acids. Per the germline V gene, CDR1 is GTSNPN and CDR2 is SVGIG (reference sequence). Trimming left V 3 bases short and J 5 bases short, with 17 bases between. The chain's CDR3 is CAWRRRGLRDEQYF. The CDR3 coding sequence is TGTGCCTGGAGGCGGAGGGGATTACGAGACGAGCAGTACTTC.

The J gene is TRBJ2-5, the V gene TRBV9, with 7 bases aligning to TRBD1. The CDR3 length is 14 residues. Per the germline V gene, CDR1 is SGDLS and CDR2 is YYNGEE. V was pared by 4 bases and J by 5 bases, with 8 bases of the junction left unmatched. The CDR3 loop is CASSPRQGGETQYF. CDR3 nucleotides: TGTGCCAGCAGCCCGCGACAGGGCGGGGAGACCCAGTACTTC.

This clone was seen a few times. V gene TRBV5-6 combines with J gene TRBJ1-1; perhaps TRBD1 as D (5 bases). Germline V CDR1 and CDR2: SGHDT, YYEEEE. V was clipped by 6 bases and J by 6 bases, with 12 bases between them. This CDR3 contains 12 residues. As DNA, the CDR3 is TGTGCCAGCACACAGGAAGCAGCTGAAGCTTTCTTT. Translation gives CASTQEAAEAFF.

At least ten counts were recorded for this clone. The V and J genes are TRBV29-1 and TRBJ1-2; D is ambiguous. The CDR3 length is 12 residues. CDR1 is SQVTM and CDR2 is ANQGSEA in the germline V gene. V was clipped by 0 bases and J by 8 bases, with 10 bases between them. The CDR3 sequence is CSVEDHQGGYTF. The CDR3 nucleotides are TGCAGCGTTGAAGATCACCAAGGAGGCTACACCTTC. The variable domain in full, completed from reference TRBV29-1 and TRBJ1-2, reads SAVISQKPSRDICQRGTSLTIQCQVDSQVTMMFWYRQQPGQSLTLIATANQGSEATYESGFVIDKFPISRPNLTFSTLTVSNMSPEDSSIYLCSVEDHQGGYTFGSGTRLTVV.

This clone was found a few times. Other DNA sequences of this sample code for an identical CDR3. The chain couples TRBV18 to TRBJ2-7; TRBD1 agrees at 9 bases. Germline V gene lookup returns CDR1 KGHSH and CDR2 LQKENI. This CDR3 region has 14 residues. The V and J ends lost 3 bases and 4 bases, in that order; junction bases with no gene match: 4. The CDR3 region has the DNA TGTGCCAGCTCACCGGGGACAGGGATATACGAGCAGTACTTC. The encoded protein is CASSPGTGIYEQYF. Supplemented by reference TRBV18 and TRBJ2-7, the full variable domain reads NAGVMQNPRHLVRRRGQEARLRCSPMKGHSHVYWYRQLPEEGLKFMVYLQKENIIDESGMPKERFSAEFPKEGPSILRIQQVVRGDSAAYFCASSPGTGIYEQYFGPGTRLTVT.